The 17 T cell receptor beta chains presented below share a single source sample, sequenced in a study of metastatic and nonmetastatic thyroid tumors. TCRdb re-called clones from the PCR reads using MiXCR. The profile covers 5,000 to 7,000 clones, with 30% to 35% appearing a single time and about 44% taken by the ten largest. No patient had received any treatment before thyroid surgery. The sequencing input was tumor tissue. Receptor source: a female donor with papillary thyroid cancer or a benign thyroid nodule (not recorded which). Some clones in this sample may be carry-over from other donors' samples.

This clone is labeled as medium-sized (0.01 to 0.1%). The chain combines TRBV20-1 with TRBJ1-2, with 7 nucleotides matching TRBD1. Germline V gene sequence: CDR1 DFQATT, CDR2 SNEGSKA (reference sequence). The CDR3 sequence is 11 residues long. J lost 2 bases, V lost 7 bases, and 1 base had no gene match. In DNA, the CDR3 is TGCAGTGTGGGACAGAACTATGGCTACACCTTC. As protein: CSVGQNYGYTF.

A few counts support this clone. The J gene is TRBJ2-6, the V gene TRBV19; the match to TRBD2 covers 11 bases. Trimming cost V 3 bases and J 0 bases; bases outside gene matches: 13. Germline V gives CDR1 LNHDA, CDR2 SQIVND (reference sequence). This CDR3 comprises 21 residues. The CDR3: CASSIPLWTSGFSSGANVLTF. For the CDR3, the DNA is TGTGCCAGTAGTATTCCCCTTTGGACTAGCGGGTTTTCCTCTGGGGCCAACGTCCTGACTTTC.

This clone was counted at least ten times. The chain recombines TRBV6-5 with TRBJ1-2; 7 bases line up with TRBD1. Germline CDR1 is MNHEY and CDR2 is SVGAGI. V lost 2 bases and J lost 5; bases outside the gene matches: 8. This CDR3 comprises 15 residues. CDR3 region: CASSYAGGAGYGYTF. The CDR3 nucleotides read TGTGCCAGCAGTTACGCAGGGGGGGCTGGGTATGGCTACACCTTC.

This clone was observed a few times. The chain uses TRBV11-2 and TRBJ2-1, with TRBD2 identical over 8 bases. From germline, CDR1 is SGHAT and CDR2 FQNNGV. This CDR3 contains 17 residues. V was pared by 5 bases and J by 5 bases, with 14 bases of the junction left unmatched. CDR3 protein: CASSTQSPGLGDNEQFF. The CDR3 DNA follows: TGTGCCAGCAGCACACAATCCCCGGGACTAGGGGACAATGAGCAGTTCTTC.

The chain uses TRBV7-2 and TRBJ2-7, with D unclear. Germline V gene data show CDR1 as SGHTA and CDR2 as FQGNSA. CDR3 length: 13 amino acids. V dropped 1 base and J dropped 7 bases, with 11 bases sitting between them. The chain's CDR3 is CASSLGTGREQYF. The CDR3 nucleotides are TGTGCCAGCAGCTTAGGTACTGGTAGGGAGCAGTACTTC.

This clone was seen only once. The chain is built from TRBV9 and TRBJ1-3, with a possible D match to TRBD1 (5 bases). V lost 3 bases to trimming and J lost 2 bases, with 9 bases between them. CDR3 size: 14 residues. Germline CDR1 is SGDLS and CDR2 is YYNGEE. In nucleotides, the CDR3 is TGTGCCAGCAGCGGGGGGGTAACTGGAAACACCATATATTTT. Its protein product is CASSGGVTGNTIYF.

This clone has just a few counts. The chain is built from TRBV27 and TRBJ2-7; no reliable D call. Per germline, CDR1 MNHEY and CDR2 SMNVEV (reference sequence). The CDR3 sequence is 14 residues long. V lost 5 bases and J lost 0, with 11 bases in between. The CDR3 protein is CASSVSEISYEQYF. CDR3 in DNA: TGTGCCAGCAGTGTCAGCGAAATCTCCTACGAGCAGTACTTC.

The V call is TRBV20-1, the J call TRBJ2-1; 10 nucleotides line up with TRBD2. The CDR3 spans 16 residues. Trimming removed 0 bases from V and 6 bases from J; junction bases left unmatched: 8. Germline lookup yields CDR1 DFQATT and CDR2 SNEGSKA (reference sequence). CDR3: CSARDVLAGVTNEQFF. The CDR3 DNA follows: TGCAGTGCTAGAGATGTCCTAGCGGGAGTTACCAATGAGCAGTTCTTC.

CDR3: CASTDGAGGYNEQFF. The CDR3 region has the DNA TGTGCCAGCACTGATGGAGCGGGAGGGTACAATGAGCAGTTCTTC. The chain is built from TRBV12-3 or TRBV12-4 and TRBJ2-1, with TRBD2 matching 10 bases. Trimming at V came to 7 bases and at J to 4 bases, leaving 7 bases not matched to a gene. The CDR3 runs 15 residues.

This clone was found many times. The V and J genes are TRBV5-1 and TRBJ1-1; D remains unclear. Trimming removed 5 bases from V and 1 base from J, with 9 bases in between. CDR3 length: 13 amino acids. Germline lookup yields CDR1 SGHRS and CDR2 YFSETQ. The DNA of the CDR3 is TGCGCCAGCAGATCCAGCCCGAACACTGAAGCTTTCTTT. It codes for CASRSSPNTEAFF.

The J gene is TRBJ2-7, the V gene TRBV9; D unresolved. The CDR3 has 13 residues. Germline CDR1 SGDLS, CDR2 YYNGEE. Trimming removed 0 bases at V and 0 bases at J, with 4 bases between. CDR3 DNA: TGTGCCAGCAGCGTAGGCCCCTCCTACGAGCAGTACTTC. Translating gives CASSVGPSYEQYF.

This clone is judged medium-sized (0.01 to 0.1%). The chain uses TRBV6-1 and TRBJ2-1, with D maybe TRBD1 (6 bases). The germline V gene has CDR1 MNHNS and CDR2 SASEGT. The CDR3 length is 13 residues. Trimming removed 8 bases from V and 8 bases from J, with 16 bases in between. The CDR3 loop is CASQLAGTYEQFF. The DNA of the CDR3 is TGTGCCAGCCAACTTGCCGGGACATATGAGCAGTTCTTC.

The CDR3 sequence is CASSPETSSYEQYF. CDR3 coding DNA: TGTGCCAGCTCACCAGAGACATCCTCCTACGAGCAGTACTTC. The V call is TRBV18, the J call TRBJ2-7; D call uncertain. Trimming stripped 2 bases from V and 0 bases from J, with 8 bases between. Germline assignment: CDR1 KGHSH and CDR2 LQKENI. The CDR3 is 14 residues long.

V gene TRBV6-2 or TRBV6-3 combines with J gene TRBJ2-3, with D tentatively TRBD2 (5 bases). This CDR3 contains 15 residues. The germline V and J ends were trimmed by 5 bases and 2 bases, with 14 bases remaining between them. CDR1 and CDR2 (germline): MNHEY, SVGEGT. CDR3 protein: CASSPRSEFTDTQYF. CDR3 bases: TGTGCCAGCAGTCCTCGTAGCGAATTCACAGATACGCAGTATTTT.

In its sample, this clone was seen a few times. J is TRBJ2-2 and V is TRBV6-1; 7 nucleotides line up with TRBD1. The CDR3 has 14 amino acids. Per the germline V gene, CDR1 is MNHNS and CDR2 is SASEGT. With V trimmed by 6 bases and J by 5 bases, 6 bases remained unmatched. The CDR3 here is CASRRQGWTGELFF. The CDR3 region has the DNA TGTGCCAGCAGAAGACAGGGATGGACCGGGGAGCTGTTTTTT.

There are a few counts of this clone. This sequence joins TRBV19 and TRBJ2-7; 8 bases fit TRBD2. V was pared by 8 bases and J by 3 bases, with 9 bases of the junction left unmatched. CDR1 is LNHDA, CDR2 SQIVND, per germline (reference sequence). The length of the CDR3 is 14 residues. CDR3 amino acids: CASSPAGEDYEQYF. The CDR3, as DNA: TGTGCCAGTTCCCCAGCGGGAGAAGACTACGAGCAGTACTTC.

Points on this clone: Being one base from a much bigger clone, this may be a read error. The sample carries other DNA sequences with the same CDR3. The chain couples TRBV6-1 to TRBJ2-3; 8 nucleotides align to TRBD2. CDR3 length: 14 residues. Per germline, CDR1 MNHNS and CDR2 SASEGT. CDR3 sequence reads: CASYSGVITDTQYF. The CDR3 coding sequence is TGTGCCAGCTATAGCGGGGTGATCACAGATACTCAGTATTTT.